This is a list of T cell receptor beta chains from one sample in a study of blood T cells in healthy people across ages. TCRdb passed the 5' RACE reads through MiXCR, listing each CDR3 protein once. The sample records 800,000 to 950,000 distinct CDR3 sequences, roughly 28% being singletons. The sample was also linked to a second study, of T cells of mothers and their children.

The sample comprised blood. The receptor source for this set is a woman aged 40 to 49 in good health. The CDR3 runs from the conserved cysteine through the conserved F or W. The D gene is left open where the match is weak. Part of the rows lack a size; the others show once, few, many or a class for expanded clones.

clone size: few
D gene: TRBD1
J gene: TRBJ1-1
V gene: TRBV5-1
CDR3 DNA: TGCGCCAGCAGCAACCGGGACAGGGCTACTGAAGCTTTCTTT
CDR3 protein: CASSNRDRATEAFF

clone size: -
D gene: TRBD1
J gene: TRBJ2-5
V gene: TRBV5-6
CDR3 DNA: TGTGCCAGCACAGGACAGGGTTCCCAAGAGACCCAGTACTTC
CDR3 protein: CASTGQGSQETQYF

clone size: -
D gene: -
J gene: TRBJ2-3
V gene: TRBV20-1
CDR3 DNA: TGCAGTGCTAGCCAGGGAAGGGGCACAGATACGCAGTATTTT
CDR3 protein: CSASQGRGTDTQYF

clone size: few
D gene: -
J gene: TRBJ1-2
V gene: TRBV28
CDR3 DNA: TGTGCCAGCAGTCCCGAAGTGAGGGAAAAGGGCTACACCTTC
CDR3 protein: CASSPEVREKGYTF

clone size: many
D gene: -
J gene: TRBJ2-7
V gene: TRBV27
CDR3 DNA: TGTGCCAGCAGTTTCGGGGCGGGCTACGAGCAGTACTTC
CDR3 protein: CASSFGAGYEQYF

clone size: few
D gene: -
J gene: TRBJ1-2
V gene: TRBV29-1
CDR3 DNA: TGCAGCGCCGGGGAGGGGACGAACTATGGCTACACCTTC
CDR3 protein: CSAGEGTNYGYTF

clone size: -
D gene: -
J gene: TRBJ2-7
V gene: TRBV14
CDR3 DNA: TGTGCCAGCAGCCAAGATCGGGCCGAGCAGTACTTC
CDR3 protein: CASSQDRAEQYF

clone size: few
D gene: -
J gene: TRBJ1-5
V gene: TRBV4-2
CDR3 DNA: TGTGCCAGCAGCCAAGATCTGGGGGGTAGCAATCAGCCCCAGCATTTT
CDR3 protein: CASSQDLGGSNQPQHF

clone size: few
D gene: -
J gene: TRBJ2-4
V gene: TRBV21-1
CDR3 DNA: TGTGCCAGCGAGGGGGGCCTAGCCAAAAACATTCAGTACTTC
CDR3 protein: CASEGGLAKNIQYF

clone size: -
D gene: TRBD1
J gene: TRBJ1-1
V gene: TRBV7-2
CDR3 DNA: TGTGCCACCAACGACCCACGGACAGGGGGCGCTGAAGCTTTCTTT
CDR3 protein: CATNDPRTGGAEAFF

clone size: -
D gene: -
J gene: TRBJ1-5
V gene: TRBV28
CDR3 DNA: TGTGCCAGCAGCCCCCGGCAGGTACCTTATTACCGGCCCCAGCATTTT
CDR3 protein: CASSPRQVPYYRPQHF

clone size: -
D gene: TRBD1
J gene: TRBJ2-7
V gene: TRBV6-5
CDR3 DNA: TGTGCCAGCAGTTACCGGGACAGGGATGTTTGCGAGCAGTACTTC
CDR3 protein: CASSYRDRDVCEQYF

clone size: many
D gene: TRBD2
J gene: TRBJ2-3
V gene: TRBV20-1
CDR3 DNA: TGCAGTGCTATAAGACTAGCGGGGGGGGATGGCACAGATACGCAGTATTTT
CDR3 protein: CSAIRLAGGDGTDTQYF

clone size: few
D gene: -
J gene: TRBJ1-1
V gene: TRBV6-1
CDR3 DNA: TGTGCCAGCAGTGAAACCCAGGGAGGCACTGAAGCTTTCTTT
CDR3 protein: CASSETQGGTEAFF

clone size: -
D gene: TRBD2
J gene: TRBJ2-7
V gene: TRBV10-3
CDR3 DNA: TGTGCCATCAGAACTAGCGGGCCCAGCTCCTACAATGAGCAGTACTTC
CDR3 protein: CAIRTSGPSSYNEQYF

clone size: few
D gene: TRBD2
J gene: TRBJ2-3
V gene: TRBV4-1
CDR3 DNA: TGCGCCAGCAGCCGTAGCGGGGAATCAGATACGCAGTATTTT
CDR3 protein: CASSRSGESDTQYF

clone size: -
D gene: -
J gene: TRBJ2-7
V gene: TRBV11-2
CDR3 DNA: TGTGCCAGCAGCTTAGGCTTCGGACAACGCTACGAGCAGTACTTC
CDR3 protein: CASSLGFGQRYEQYF

clone size: -
D gene: TRBD1
J gene: TRBJ2-6
V gene: TRBV28
CDR3 DNA: TGTGCCAGCAGGACGACAGGGGGCCCATCTGGGGCCAACGTCCTGACTTTC
CDR3 protein: CASRTTGGPSGANVLTF

clone size: few
D gene: -
J gene: TRBJ2-5
V gene: TRBV3-1
CDR3 DNA: TGTGCCAGCAGCCAGCTGCAAGAGACCCAGTACTTC
CDR3 protein: CASSQLQETQYF

clone size: few
D gene: TRBD1
J gene: TRBJ1-5
V gene: TRBV7-9
CDR3 DNA: TGTGCCAGCAGCTTAGTAGGGACAGGGTCAACGGGCAATCAGCCCCAGCATTTT
CDR3 protein: CASSLVGTGSTGNQPQHF

clone size: -
D gene: -
J gene: TRBJ2-1
V gene: TRBV5-1
CDR3 DNA: TGCGCCGGCACGGGCGGGGCGACGAGCTCCTACAATGAGCAGTTCTTC
CDR3 protein: CAGTGGATSSYNEQFF

clone size: once
D gene: -
J gene: TRBJ1-1
V gene: TRBV20-1
CDR3 DNA: TGCAGTGCCCTTAGTTCCGGGGTGAGAGGAGATGAAGCTTTCTTT
CDR3 protein: CSALSSGVRGDEAFF

clone size: few
D gene: TRBD1
J gene: TRBJ1-1
V gene: TRBV4-1
CDR3 DNA: TGCGCCAGCAGCAAGCAACAGGGGCCCCTGAACACTGAAGCTTTCTTT
CDR3 protein: CASSKQQGPLNTEAFF

clone size: -
D gene: -
J gene: TRBJ1-6
V gene: TRBV20-1
CDR3 DNA: TGCAGTGCTAGATCCGCAGGAATTTCACCCCTCCACTTT
CDR3 protein: CSARSAGISPLHF

clone size: -
D gene: TRBD1
J gene: TRBJ2-7
V gene: TRBV7-2
CDR3 DNA: TGTGCCAGCAGCTTCCGACAGGGAAGGAGCTCCTACGAGCAGTACTTC
CDR3 protein: CASSFRQGRSSYEQYF

clone size: -
D gene: -
J gene: TRBJ2-7
V gene: TRBV7-3
CDR3 DNA: TGTGCCAGCAGCTGGACCAAAGGCTACGAGCAGTACTTC
CDR3 protein: CASSWTKGYEQYF

clone size: few
D gene: TRBD2
J gene: TRBJ2-1
V gene: TRBV7-2
CDR3 DNA: TGTGCCAGCAGCCCTAGCGGGGGGTTACGGAATGAGCAGTTCTTC
CDR3 protein: CASSPSGGLRNEQFF

clone size: few
D gene: -
J gene: TRBJ2-2
V gene: TRBV5-1
CDR3 DNA: TGCGCCAGCAGCTTGGCGGACACCGGGGAGCTGTTTTTT
CDR3 protein: CASSLADTGELFF

clone size: -
D gene: TRBD1
J gene: TRBJ2-1
V gene: TRBV6-1
CDR3 DNA: TGTGCCAGCAGTATAAGACAGGGGAGTTCAAATGAGCAGTTCTTC
CDR3 protein: CASSIRQGSSNEQFF

clone size: -
D gene: TRBD2
J gene: TRBJ2-6
V gene: TRBV5-1
CDR3 DNA: TGCGCCAGCAGCCCCAGCGGGAGGAGCTCTGGGGCCAACGTCCTGACTTTC
CDR3 protein: CASSPSGRSSGANVLTF

clone size: few
D gene: TRBD2
J gene: TRBJ2-5
V gene: TRBV5-6
CDR3 DNA: TGTGCCAGCAGCCCGCCGGGACTAGCGGGGGGGAAGACCCAGTACTTC
CDR3 protein: CASSPPGLAGGKTQYF

clone size: few
D gene: -
J gene: TRBJ1-4
V gene: TRBV5-1
CDR3 DNA: TGCGCCAGCAGCTTCCGGGATTTAAATGAAAAACTGTTTTTT
CDR3 protein: CASSFRDLNEKLFF

clone size: -
D gene: TRBD2
J gene: TRBJ2-5
V gene: TRBV12-3/TRBV12-4
CDR3 DNA: TGTACCAGCAGTCTAGCGGGGGGGCGGTCGGGAGAGCAGTACTTC
CDR3 protein: CTSSLAGGRSGEQYF

clone size: many
D gene: -
J gene: TRBJ1-1
V gene: TRBV20-1
CDR3 DNA: TGCAGTGCTAGAGAAGGGACGGAGATTAGAGAAGCTTTCTTT
CDR3 protein: CSAREGTEIREAFF

clone size: many
D gene: TRBD1
J gene: TRBJ2-7
V gene: TRBV28
CDR3 DNA: TGTGCCAGCCGGGACAGGGGATCCGAGCAGTACTTC
CDR3 protein: CASRDRGSEQYF

clone size: few
D gene: TRBD2
J gene: TRBJ2-7
V gene: TRBV7-2
CDR3 DNA: TGTGCCAGCAGCTTGGGCGGGGGTAGCGGGGGGTACGAGCAGTACTTC
CDR3 protein: CASSLGGGSGGYEQYF

clone size: -
D gene: -
J gene: TRBJ2-7
V gene: TRBV27
CDR3 DNA: TGTGCCTGCAGCCGGAGCAGGGTCCCGGGGGAGCAGTACTTC
CDR3 protein: CACSRSRVPGEQYF

clone size: -
D gene: -
J gene: TRBJ1-1
V gene: TRBV5-6
CDR3 DNA: TGTGCCAGCAGCCAGCTACAGAGACTAGCTCTTGAAGCTTTCTTT
CDR3 protein: CASSQLQRLALEAFF

clone size: -
D gene: TRBD1
J gene: TRBJ2-7
V gene: TRBV7-2
CDR3 DNA: TGTGCCAGCAGGAAAGCCGGGACAGGGTCCTACGAGCAGTACTTC
CDR3 protein: CASRKAGTGSYEQYF

clone size: many
D gene: TRBD1
J gene: TRBJ2-7
V gene: TRBV27
CDR3 DNA: TGTGCCAGCAGAACCGGGACCGGACAGGGATCCGGGGAGCAGTACTTC
CDR3 protein: CASRTGTGQGSGEQYF

clone size: many
D gene: -
J gene: TRBJ1-2
V gene: TRBV7-9
CDR3 DNA: TGTGCCAGCAGCTTAGGACAGGCTTCGGATGGCTACACCTTC
CDR3 protein: CASSLGQASDGYTF

clone size: -
D gene: TRBD2
J gene: TRBJ2-2
V gene: TRBV18
CDR3 DNA: TGTGCCAGCTCGCCTAGACTAGCGGGCAACACCGGGGAGCTGTTTTTT
CDR3 protein: CASSPRLAGNTGELFF

clone size: few
D gene: -
J gene: TRBJ1-1
V gene: TRBV11-2
CDR3 DNA: TGTGCCAGCAGCTTCCCGGACAGATCTCTTTGTGAAGCTTTCTTT
CDR3 protein: CASSFPDRSLCEAFF

clone size: once
D gene: TRBD1
J gene: TRBJ1-5
V gene: TRBV5-1
CDR3 DNA: TGCGCCAGCAGCACCGGGACAGGGGGCATCAATCAGCCCCAGCATTTT
CDR3 protein: CASSTGTGGINQPQHF

clone size: many
D gene: TRBD1
J gene: TRBJ2-2
V gene: TRBV20-1
CDR3 DNA: TGCAGTGCTAGATCATTAGGACAGGGTGGCAGCACCGGGGAGCTGTTTTTT
CDR3 protein: CSARSLGQGGSTGELFF

clone size: few
D gene: -
J gene: TRBJ1-4
V gene: TRBV3-1
CDR3 DNA: TGTGCCAGCAGCCAAGGAGGTCTTCAGGGGACCGAACTGTTTTTT
CDR3 protein: CASSQGGLQGTELFF

clone size: -
D gene: -
J gene: TRBJ1-2
V gene: TRBV6-6
CDR3 DNA: TGTGCCAGCAGTTACGACCGACAGCCTCTCTATGGCTACACCTTC
CDR3 protein: CASSYDRQPLYGYTF

clone size: few
D gene: -
J gene: TRBJ2-3
V gene: TRBV6-5
CDR3 DNA: TGTGCCAGCAGTTACTCGAAGCGGAGCACAGATACGCAGTATTTT
CDR3 protein: CASSYSKRSTDTQYF

clone size: few
D gene: -
J gene: TRBJ2-1
V gene: TRBV28
CDR3 DNA: TGTGCCAGCATCGGGGCCAGCTCCTACAATGAGCAGTTCTTC
CDR3 protein: CASIGASSYNEQFF

clone size: -
D gene: -
J gene: TRBJ2-3
V gene: TRBV7-2
CDR3 DNA: TGTGCCAGCAGCCATTATCTACAAACCACAGATATGCAGTATTTT
CDR3 protein: CASSHYLQTTDMQYF

clone size: -
D gene: TRBD1
J gene: TRBJ2-5
V gene: TRBV11-2
CDR3 DNA: TGTGCCAGCGGAGTGGGACAGGGGGCGAGTGAGCAGTACTTC
CDR3 protein: CASGVGQGASEQYF

clone size: few
D gene: TRBD1
J gene: TRBJ1-5
V gene: TRBV10-3
CDR3 DNA: TGTGCCATCAGTGAGGCACAGGGGGCTCAGCCCCAGCATTTT
CDR3 protein: CAISEAQGAQPQHF

clone size: -
D gene: -
J gene: TRBJ1-4
V gene: TRBV14
CDR3 DNA: TGTGCCAGCAGCCGCAGACGGGGGGAAAAACTGTTTTTT
CDR3 protein: CASSRRRGEKLFF

clone size: -
D gene: -
J gene: TRBJ2-7
V gene: TRBV28
CDR3 DNA: TGCGCCAGCAGCTCCGGGACAAACTACGAGCAGTACTTC
CDR3 protein: CASSSGTNYEQYF

clone size: -
D gene: -
J gene: TRBJ1-1
V gene: TRBV5-5
CDR3 DNA: TGTGCCAGCAGCTTGTATGCGCAGGACCGGAGCACTGAAGCTTTCTTT
CDR3 protein: CASSLYAQDRSTEAFF

clone size: -
D gene: -
J gene: TRBJ2-1
V gene: TRBV18
CDR3 DNA: TGTGCCAGCTCACCTAGCAACTATGAGCAGTTCTTC
CDR3 protein: CASSPSNYEQFF

clone size: -
D gene: -
J gene: TRBJ2-7
V gene: TRBV5-1
CDR3 DNA: TGCGCCAGCAGCTTGGGGTCCCAGGTCTACGAGCAGTACTTC
CDR3 protein: CASSLGSQVYEQYF